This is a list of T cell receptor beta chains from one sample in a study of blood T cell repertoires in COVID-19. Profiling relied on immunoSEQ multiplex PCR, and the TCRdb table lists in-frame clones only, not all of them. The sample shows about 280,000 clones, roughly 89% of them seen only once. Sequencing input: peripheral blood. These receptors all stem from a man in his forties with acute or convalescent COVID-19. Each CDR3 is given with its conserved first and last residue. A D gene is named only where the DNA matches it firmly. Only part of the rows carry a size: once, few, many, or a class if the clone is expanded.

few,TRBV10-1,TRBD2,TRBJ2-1,TGCGCCAGCAGTCCCGGACTAGCGGGCAGCTCCTACAATGAGCAGTTCTTC,CASSPGLAGSSYNEQFF
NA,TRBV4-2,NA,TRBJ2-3,TGTGCCAGCAGCCAAGGAGTAGCAGACAGCACAGATACGCAGTATTTT,CASSQGVADSTDTQYF
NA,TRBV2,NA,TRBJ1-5,TGTGCCAGCAGTGTGAGCGGGAGCATGACCTTTTATAGCAATCAGCCCCAGCATTTT,CASSVSGSMTFYSNQPQHF
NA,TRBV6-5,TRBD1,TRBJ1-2,TGTGCCAGCAGTATCACAGGGGGCAACTATGGCTACACCTTC,CASSITGGNYGYTF
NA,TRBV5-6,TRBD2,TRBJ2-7,TGTGCCAGCAGCCGGGGGGGCCGCCACGAGCAGTACTTC,CASSRGGRHEQYF
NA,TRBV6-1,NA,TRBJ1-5,TGTGCCAGCAGTGAATTGGGGGCCGGCAATCAGCCCCAGCATTTT,CASSELGAGNQPQHF
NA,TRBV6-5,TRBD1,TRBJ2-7,TGTGCCAGCAAGGGGGCGGGTGACGAGCAGTACTTC,CASKGAGDEQYF
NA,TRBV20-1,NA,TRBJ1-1,TGCAGTGCTGCAGGGGACACTGAAGCTTTCTTT,CSAAGDTEAFF
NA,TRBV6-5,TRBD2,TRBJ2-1,TGTGCCAGCGGACCAGCGGGGGGGCTTGTTTTGTTCTTC,CASGPAGGLVLFF
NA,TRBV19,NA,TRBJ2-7,TGTGCCAGTAGTCTTTTGCCTGGGCAGGGGACCTACGAGCAGTACTTC,CASSLLPGQGTYEQYF
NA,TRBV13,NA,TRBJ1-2,TGTGCCAGCAGCTTAGTATCTCCGAACTATGGCTACACCTTC,CASSLVSPNYGYTF
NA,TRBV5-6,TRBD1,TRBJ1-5,TGTGCCAGCAGCTTGGGAGACAGGGGATTTCAGCCCCAGCATTTT,CASSLGDRGFQPQHF
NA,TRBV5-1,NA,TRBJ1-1,TGCGCCAGCAGCTTGGAGGGACACCAGAACACTGAAGCTTTCTTT,CASSLEGHQNTEAFF
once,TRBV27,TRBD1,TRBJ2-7,TGTGCCAGCAGTTCTGACCGGGACAGGGGGCATGAGCAGTACTTC,CASSSDRDRGHEQYF
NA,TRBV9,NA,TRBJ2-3,TGTGCCAGCAAAAAGCCCTCCTCGGAGGGCCGCACAGATACGCAGTATTTT,CASKKPSSEGRTDTQYF
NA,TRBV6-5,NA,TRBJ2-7,TGTGCCAGCAGTATACTCAAGGGGGGGTACTACGAGCAGTACTTC,CASSILKGGYYEQYF
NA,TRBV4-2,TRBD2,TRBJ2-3,TGTGCCAGCAGCCAAGATCTCAGGAGAGCTAGCGGGGGCACAGATACGCAGTATTTT,CASSQDLRRASGGTDTQYF
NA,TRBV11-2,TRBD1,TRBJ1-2,TGTGCCAGCAGCTCCCCAGGGGGCTGGGGCTACACCTTC,CASSSPGGWGYTF
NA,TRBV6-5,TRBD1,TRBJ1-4,TGTGCCACACAGGGGGCTGATGAAAAACTGTTTTTT,CATQGADEKLFF
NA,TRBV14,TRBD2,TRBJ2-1,TGTGCCAGCAGCCAAGATCGGCGGGGGTACAATGAGCAGTTCTTC,CASSQDRRGYNEQFF
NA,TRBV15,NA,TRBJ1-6,TGTGCCACCAGCAGATCGGGGAATTCACCCCTCCACTTT,CATSRSGNSPLHF
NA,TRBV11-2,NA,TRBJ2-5,TGTGCCAGCAGCTTCCCAGGGTCCCAAGAGACCCAGTACTTC,CASSFPGSQETQYF
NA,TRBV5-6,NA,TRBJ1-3,TGTGCCAGCAGCCGAAGAGACACCATATATTTT,CASSRRDTIYF
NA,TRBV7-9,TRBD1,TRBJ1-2,TGTGCCAGCAGCCCGGGACAGGGCTATGGCTACACCTTC,CASSPGQGYGYTF
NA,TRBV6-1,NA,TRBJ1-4,TGTGCCAGCAGTGAAGGGCAGGGATTTGAAAAACTGTTTTTT,CASSEGQGFEKLFF
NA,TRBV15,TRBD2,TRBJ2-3,TGTGCCACCAGCAGAGGGAGCGGGGGACCCACAGATACGCAGTATTTT,CATSRGSGGPTDTQYF
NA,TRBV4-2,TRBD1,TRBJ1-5,TGTGCCAGCAGCCCCGGGACAGGGGGTGTCAGGGATCAGCCCCAGCATTTT,CASSPGTGGVRDQPQHF
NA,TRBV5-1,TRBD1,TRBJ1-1,TGCGCCAGCATCCCCACTGCAGGGGGCACTGAAGCTTTCTTT,CASIPTAGGTEAFF
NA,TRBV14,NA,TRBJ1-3,TGTGCCAGCAGCCTGGGGGGACTGTGGGGAAACACCATATATTTT,CASSLGGLWGNTIYF
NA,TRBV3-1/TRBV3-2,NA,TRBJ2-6,TGTGCCAGCAGCCAAGCAGGGACTGGGGCCAACGTCCTGACTTTC,CASSQAGTGANVLTF
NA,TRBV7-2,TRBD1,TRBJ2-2,TGTGCCAGCAGCTTAATCCGGGACAGGGTGAACACCGGGGAGCTGTTTTTT,CASSLIRDRVNTGELFF
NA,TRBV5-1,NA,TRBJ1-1,TGCGCCTCCCGGGAACTAAACACTGAAGCTTTCTTT,CASRELNTEAFF
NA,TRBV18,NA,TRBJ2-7,TGTGCCAGCTCACCTTATATCCAGGGGTTATACGAGCAGTACTTC,CASSPYIQGLYEQYF
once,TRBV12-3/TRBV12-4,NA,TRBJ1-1,TGTGCCAGCAGTTTCCCCCAGGGTGAAGCTTTCTTT,CASSFPQGEAFF
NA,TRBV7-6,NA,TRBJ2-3,TGTGCCAGCAGCTTAGCGGGGGGAAGCACAGATACGCAGTATTTT,CASSLAGGSTDTQYF
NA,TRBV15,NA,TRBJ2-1,TGTGCCACCAGCAGAGGACAGGTAAATGAGCAGTTCTTC,CATSRGQVNEQFF
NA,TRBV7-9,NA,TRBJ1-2,TGTGCCAGCAGCCCCGCCGGGGGTAACTATGGCTACACCTTC,CASSPAGGNYGYTF
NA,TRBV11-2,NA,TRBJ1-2,TGTGCCAGCCCAGGGTCTGGGGCACAGGGACGACCCCATAACTATGGCTACACCTTC,CASPGSGAQGRPHNYGYTF
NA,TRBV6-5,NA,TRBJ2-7,TGTGCCAGCAGCGCCCAGGGCTCCTACGAGCAGTACTTC,CASSAQGSYEQYF
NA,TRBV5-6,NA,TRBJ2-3,TGTGCCAGCAGCTTGCCCTCTACTAGGGTAGGCACAGATACGCAGTATTTT,CASSLPSTRVGTDTQYF
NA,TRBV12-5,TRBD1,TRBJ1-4,TGTGCTAGTGGTTTGGATTTGGGACAGGGAGGTGAAAAACTGTTTTTT,CASGLDLGQGGEKLFF
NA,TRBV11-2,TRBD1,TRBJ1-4,TGTGCCAGCAGCCTTGGGACAGGGAGTGAAAAACTGTTTTTT,CASSLGTGSEKLFF
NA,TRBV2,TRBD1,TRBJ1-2,TGTGCCAGCAAGCCGGGACAGGGGGCCAGCTATGGCTACACCTTC,CASKPGQGASYGYTF
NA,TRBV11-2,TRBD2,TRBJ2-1,TGTGCCAGCAGCCCTTGGACTAGCGGGGGGGCTTTCTACAATGAGCAGTTCTTC,CASSPWTSGGAFYNEQFF
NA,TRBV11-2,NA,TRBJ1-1,TGTGCCAGCAAAGGGGATGGGAACACTGAAGCTTTCTTT,CASKGDGNTEAFF
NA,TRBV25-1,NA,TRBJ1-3,TGTGCCAGCAGCGGGGGGAGTGCCTACTTCTACTCTGGAAACACCATATATTTT,CASSGGSAYFYSGNTIYF
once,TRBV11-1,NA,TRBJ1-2,TGTGCCAGCTCGACGGAGGATTACTATGGCTACACCTTC,CASSTEDYYGYTF
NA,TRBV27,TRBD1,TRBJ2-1,TGTGCCAGCAGTTTAGCAGGGGGTTGGAATGAGCAGTTCTTC,CASSLAGGWNEQFF
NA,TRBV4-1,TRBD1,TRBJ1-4,TGCGCCAGCACCCCGACAGGGTGGGATGAAAAACTGTTTTTT,CASTPTGWDEKLFF